Below are 8 T cell receptor beta chains sequenced from a single sample in a study of cytomegalovirus exposure and HLA in healthy donors. The PCR had 60 Vbeta and 13 Jbeta primers. Measured with immunoSEQ multiplex PCR; TCRdb has only the in-frame clones, and not every one. The sample consists of around 210,000 clones, roughly 83% of them appearing once. The material sequenced was PBMCs. These receptors all stem from a male donor in good health and CMV-seropositive.

The J gene is TRBJ1-1, the V gene TRBV4-2, with 7 nucleotides matching TRBD1. Germline-derived CDR1 and CDR2 are LGHNA and YNFKEQ. This CDR3 comprises 14 residues. Losses at the gene ends were 0 bases for V and 8 bases for J; bases not matched to a gene: 6. The CDR3 DNA follows: TGTGCCAGCAGCCAAGAACAGGGGTCAGGAGAAGCTTTCTTT. Its translation: CASSQEQGSGEAFF.

The chain links TRBV5-1 to TRBJ1-1; D not certain. Germline assignment: CDR1 SGHRS and CDR2 YFSETQ. There are 13 residues in the CDR3. Trimming took off 3 bases at V and 4 bases at J, with 10 bases between the two ends. The chain's CDR3 is CASSSLRGTEAFF. In DNA form, the CDR3 reads TGCGCCAGCAGCTCTCTCCGGGGCACTGAAGCTTTCTTT.

The chain employs TRBV19 and TRBJ2-1, with 13 positions matching TRBD2. The CDR3 runs to 16 residues. From germline, CDR1 is LNHDA and CDR2 SQIVND (reference sequence). V dropped 5 bases and J dropped 9; count of bases not matched to a gene: 10. The CDR3 loop reads CASSFWTSGSLVEQFF. CDR3 in DNA: TGTGCCAGTAGTTTTTGGACTAGCGGGAGTTTGGTTGAGCAGTTCTTC.

V and J are TRBV7-2 and TRBJ1-3; the match to TRBD1 covers 8 bases. Losses at the gene ends were 1 base for V and 4 bases for J; bases not matched to a gene: 6. The germline CDR1 and CDR2 sequences are SGHTA and FQGNSA. This CDR3 contains 16 residues. The CDR3 DNA reads TGTGCCAGCAGCTTAGAGATTACAGGGGGAGGAAACACCATATATTTT. This gives the protein CASSLEITGGGNTIYF.

CDR3 sequence (DNA): TGTGCCAGCAGCGTCGGGATCGTTAGCAATCAGCCCCAGCATTTT. Amino acid sequence: CASSVGIVSNQPQHF. The chain links TRBV9 to TRBJ1-5; D remains unclear. V was cut by 2 bases and J by 0 bases, with 9 bases left in between. CDR3 length: 15 amino acids. Germline CDR1 is SGDLS and CDR2 is YYNGEE.

The chain links TRBV7-2 to TRBJ1-3; the D gene is possibly TRBD1 (5 bases). From germline, CDR1 is SGHTA and CDR2 FQGNSA. Trimming took off 3 bases at V and 4 bases at J, with 10 bases between the two ends. This CDR3 is built from 14 residues. CDR3 nucleotide sequence: TGTGCCAGCAGCTTCGCCGGGGGAGGAAACACCATATATTTT. Its translation: CASSFAGGGNTIYF.

On this clone itself: The junction differs from germline at one of its ends, possibly a read error. Other DNA sequences in this specimen translate into the identical CDR3. The chain carries TRBV6-5 and TRBJ2-3; 8 bases line up with TRBD2. CDR3 size: 15 residues. Germline V CDR1 and CDR2: MNHEY, SVGAGI. The CDR3 reads CASSLGLAVIDTQYF. The DNA for the CDR3 is TGTGCCAGCAGTTTAGGACTAGCTGTGATAGATACGCAGTACTTT.

This clone was picked up a small number of times. V and J are TRBV5-1 and TRBJ2-5, with 14 bases matching TRBD2. CDR3 length equals 16 residues. The germline gives CDR1 SGHRS, CDR2 YFSETQ. The V and J ends lost 6 bases and 5 bases, in that order; junction bases with no gene match: 9. The CDR3 loop is CASTRPGLAGVETQYF. CDR3 sequence (DNA): TGCGCCAGCACCCGTCCGGGACTAGCGGGAGTGGAGACCCAGTACTTC.